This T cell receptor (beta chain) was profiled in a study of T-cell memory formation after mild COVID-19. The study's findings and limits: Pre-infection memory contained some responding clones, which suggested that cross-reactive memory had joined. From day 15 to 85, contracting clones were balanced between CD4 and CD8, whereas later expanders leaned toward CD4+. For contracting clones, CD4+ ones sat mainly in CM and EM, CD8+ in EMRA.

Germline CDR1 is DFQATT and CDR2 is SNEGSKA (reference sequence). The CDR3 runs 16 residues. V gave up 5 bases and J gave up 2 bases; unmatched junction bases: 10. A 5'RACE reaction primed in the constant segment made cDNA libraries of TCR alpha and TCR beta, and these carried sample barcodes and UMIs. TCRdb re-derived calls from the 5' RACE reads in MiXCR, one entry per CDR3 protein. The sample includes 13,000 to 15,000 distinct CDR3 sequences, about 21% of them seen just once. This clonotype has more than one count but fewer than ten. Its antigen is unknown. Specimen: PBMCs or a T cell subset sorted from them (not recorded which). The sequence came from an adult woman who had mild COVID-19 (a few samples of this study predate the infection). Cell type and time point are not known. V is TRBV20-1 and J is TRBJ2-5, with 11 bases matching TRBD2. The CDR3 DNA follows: TGCAGTGCTTATATCGTGGGACTAGCGGTACAAGAGACCCAGTACTTC. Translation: CSAYIVGLAVQETQYF.